The 21 T cell receptor beta chains presented below share a single source sample, sequenced in a study of blood T cell repertoires in COVID-19. TCRdb keeps only in-frame clones here, not all; method: immunoSEQ multiplex PCR. The table shows around 450,000 clones, with nearly 90% occurring only once. Sample: PBMCs or T cells enriched from blood (not recorded which). These receptors came from a young woman with acute COVID-19.

This clone was detected only once. CDR3 region: CASSLDRRGEQYF. As DNA, the CDR3 is TGCGCCAGCAGCTTGGACAGGAGGGGCGAGCAGTACTTC. The chain links TRBV5-1 to TRBJ2-7; tentatively, D is TRBD2 (6 bases). Trimming took off 0 bases at V and 6 bases at J, with 10 bases between the two ends. CDR1 is SGHRS, CDR2 YFSETQ, per germline. The CDR3 totals 13 residues. Complete variable domain (other parts from reference TRBV5-1 and TRBJ2-7): KAGVTQTPRYLIKTRGQQVTLSCSPISGHRSVSWYQQTPGQGLQFLFEYFSETQRNKGNFPGRFSGRQFSNSRSEMNVSTLELGDSALYLCASSLDRRGEQYFGPGTRLTVT.

V and J are TRBV9 and TRBJ1-2; weak D call: TRBD1 (5 bases). The germline gives CDR1 SGDLS, CDR2 YYNGEE. Trimming pared 4 bases from V and 2 bases from J, leaving 18 bases between. The CDR3 extends over 16 amino acids. CDR3 region: CASSLQPGLVNYGYTF. In nucleotides, the CDR3 is TGTGCCAGCAGCCTCCAACCAGGGTTAGTAAACTATGGCTACACCTTC.

This chain joins TRBV4-3 and TRBJ2-1; 8 bases map to TRBD2. The CDR3 is 19 residues long. Germline CDR1 and CDR2: LGHNA and YSLEER. V lost 4 bases to trimming and J lost 0 bases; unmatched junction nucleotides: 14. The CDR3 region is CASSRSGEIPLSSYNEQFF. In DNA, the CDR3 is TGCGCCAGCAGCCGTAGCGGGGAGATTCCCCTAAGCTCCTACAATGAGCAGTTCTTC.

This chain connects TRBV6-5 to TRBJ2-7; D possibly corresponds to TRBD1 (6 bases). The ends were cut back, 6 bases at V and 3 bases at J, with 18 bases in the middle. Germline CDR1 reads MNHEY; CDR2 reads SVGAGI. CDR3 size: 15 residues. CDR3: CASSRPDSGHYEQYF. The CDR3 coding sequence is TGTGCCAGCAGCCGGCCGGACAGCGGACACTACGAGCAGTACTTC.

V usage is TRBV6-5 and J usage is TRBJ1-1; a possible D gene is TRBD1 (5 bases). CDR3 size: 15 residues. In germline, CDR1 is MNHEY, CDR2 SVGAGI. Trimming took 6 bases from V and 0 from J, leaving 14 bases between them. The CDR3 reads CASRSRAPMNTEAFF. The CDR3, as DNA: TGTGCCAGCAGGAGCAGGGCACCAATGAACACTGAAGCTTTCTTT.

The V and J genes are TRBV2 and TRBJ2-1, with D possibly matching TRBD2 (6 bases). The V end was cut by 4 bases, the J end by 8 bases, with 21 bases between. The CDR3 covers 16 residues. CDR1 SNHLY and CDR2 FYNNEI come from the germline V gene. CDR3 nucleotide sequence: TGTGCCAGCAGTGGGCTTCAGTCGGGAGTTTACGATGAGCAGTTCTTC. It yields the protein CASSGLQSGVYDEQFF.

The chain carries TRBV7-2 and TRBJ2-3; 9 nucleotides match TRBD1. Germline-derived CDR1 and CDR2 are SGHTA and FQGNSA. CDR3 length equals 14 residues. With 5 bases clipped from V and 5 bases from J, the junction kept 5 bases outside the gene matches. CDR3 protein: CASSTGQGLDTQYF. The CDR3 coding sequence is TGTGCCAGCAGCACGGGACAGGGTTTAGATACGCAGTATTTT.

The chain joins TRBV6-4 to TRBJ2-7; 7 bases agree with TRBD2. Germline assignment: CDR1 MRHNA and CDR2 SNTAGT. Losses at the gene ends were 0 bases for V and 6 bases for J; bases not matched to a gene: 8. CDR3 size: 15 residues. This chain's CDR3 is CASSDSRTQRGEQYF. Written as DNA, the CDR3 is TGTGCCAGCAGTGACTCGAGAACCCAGCGGGGCGAGCAGTACTTC.

This chain links TRBV7-8 with TRBJ1-3; no definite D call. The germline V and J ends were trimmed by 5 bases and 4 bases, with 18 bases remaining between them. The CDR3 totals 16 residues. Germline V gives CDR1 SGHVS, CDR2 FQNEAQ. The CDR3 reads CASSAPVRVGGNTIYF. For the CDR3, the DNA is TGTGCCAGCAGCGCTCCAGTGAGGGTGGGAGGAAACACCATATATTTT.

The chain links TRBV27 to TRBJ2-5; weak D call: TRBD2 (6 bases). V was shortened by 8 bases and J by 9 bases, with 16 bases between the two germline ends. The CDR3 has 12 residues. Germline V lookup: CDR1 MNHEY, CDR2 SMNVEV (reference sequence). CDR3 DNA sequence: TGTGCCAGCGGGACTCACGGCGGCCCCCAGTACTTC. Protein sequence: CASGTHGGPQYF.

This chain joins TRBV9 and TRBJ2-1; tentatively, D is TRBD2 (6 bases). The V gene lost 4 bases and the J gene lost 7 bases, with 27 bases spanning the gap. The CDR3 length is 18 residues. The germline V gene encodes CDR1 SGDLS and CDR2 YYNGEE. As DNA, the CDR3 is TGTGCCAGCAGCCCGCAGGTCGAGACTAGGTTGGAGGAAAATGAGCAGTTCTTC. Amino acids: CASSPQVETRLEENEQFF. The whole variable domain, remainder taken from reference TRBV9 and TRBJ2-1, is DSGVTQTPKHLITATGQRVTLRCSPRSGDLSVYWYQQSLDQGLQFLIQYYNGEERAKGNILERFSAQQFPDLHSELNLSSLELGDSALYFCASSPQVETRLEENEQFFGPGTRLTVL.

The chain employs TRBV27 and TRBJ1-5; D gene ambiguous. V gave up 0 bases and J gave up 2 bases, with 8 bases separating them. Germline loops: CDR1 MNHEY, CDR2 SMNVEV (reference sequence). There are 15 residues in the CDR3. The DNA for the CDR3 is TGTGCCAGCAGTTTATCAGTTACAGGCAATCAGCCCCAGCATTTT. Translated: CASSLSVTGNQPQHF.

The chain uses TRBV6-6 and TRBJ1-5; tentative D call: TRBD1 (5 bases). The CDR3 runs 14 residues. V was shortened by 3 bases and J by 5 bases, with 11 bases between the two germline ends. Germline loops: CDR1 MNHNY, CDR2 SVGAGI (reference sequence). CDR3 nucleotide sequence: TGTGCCAGCAGTTATGGGCAGGGCTATCAGCCCCAGCATTTT. Its protein is CASSYGQGYQPQHF.

The chain employs TRBV6-2 or TRBV6-3 and TRBJ1-5; 8 bases are shared with TRBD1. Germline V gives CDR1 MNHEY, CDR2 SVGEGT. V trimming: 2 bases; J trimming: 0 bases; junction bases outside the gene matches: 9. This CDR3 comprises 18 residues. The CDR3, as DNA: TGTGCCAGCAGTTACACGGACAGGGAGGTGTATAGCAATCAGCCCCAGCATTTT. Translating it yields CASSYTDREVYSNQPQHF.

The rearrangement joins TRBV30 to TRBJ1-3; D is perhaps TRBD1 (5 bases). The V end lost 4 bases, the J end lost 2 bases, and 15 bases lay between the germline ends. The CDR3 length is 15 residues. CDR1 and CDR2 from the germline V gene are GTSNPN and SVGIG (reference sequence). CDR3 protein: CAWIRVGVAGNTIYF. CDR3 DNA: TGTGCCTGGATCCGCGTAGGGGTGGCTGGAAACACCATATATTTT.

This clone was picked up a small number of times. The chain couples TRBV19 to TRBJ2-2, with 7 bases fitting TRBD2. This CDR3 comprises 14 residues. Germline-derived CDR1 and CDR2 are LNHDA and SQIVND (reference sequence). The J segment lost 3 bases and the V segment lost 3 bases, leaving 1 base of the junction unmatched. Here the CDR3 DNA reads TGTGCCAGTAGTATTCGGGGGGACACCGGGGAGCTGTTTTTT. Encoded protein: CASSIRGDTGELFF.

The chain is built from TRBV10-3 and TRBJ2-7; D uncertain. Deletions cut 4 bases from V and 2 bases from J, with 12 bases between. The V gene's germline CDR1 is ENHRY and CDR2 SYGVKD. This CDR3 comprises 14 residues. In nucleotides, the CDR3 is TGTGCCATCAGTGGAGGAATGCTCCCCTACGAGCAGTACTTC. Its protein is CAISGGMLPYEQYF.

V and J are TRBV6-5 and TRBJ1-2, with D possibly being TRBD1 (5 bases). There are 15 residues in the CDR3. Germline V lookup: CDR1 MNHEY, CDR2 SVGAGI. V was pared by 6 bases and J by 1 base, with 15 bases between. The CDR3 DNA sequence: TGTGCCAGCAGGAGCGGGCAGGGATATAACTATGGCTACACCTTC. It specifies CASRSGQGYNYGYTF.

In this sample, this clone turned up once. The rearrangement links TRBV4-3 to TRBJ1-4; no clear D gene. This CDR3 contains 13 residues. CDR1 and CDR2 (germline): LGHNA, YSLEER. Trimming took off 3 bases at V and 5 bases at J, with 7 bases between the two ends. CDR3 sequence reads: CASSQRANEKLFF. The CDR3 coding sequence is TGCGCCAGCAGCCAGAGGGCAAATGAAAAACTGTTTTTT.

The chain employs TRBV23-1 and TRBJ2-6, with D possibly being TRBD1 (6 bases). TRBV23-1 is an open reading frame, and its role is uncertain. The CDR3 spans 20 residues. Trimming cost V 5 bases and J 4 bases, with 27 bases left between them. The CDR3 DNA reads as TGCGCCAGCAGTGCCACCCTCCGGGACAAGGGGCTAGGAGGGGCCAACGTCCTGACTTTC. This sequence encodes CASSATLRDKGLGGANVLTF.

This clone was counted a single time. The chain joins TRBV27 to TRBJ1-1, with TRBD1 as a possible D gene (5 bases). The V end lost 3 bases, the J end lost 1 base, and 6 bases lay between the germline ends. The CDR3 is 13 residues long. CDR1 is MNHEY, CDR2 SMNVEV, per germline (reference sequence). The CDR3 is CASSFGQNTEAFF. The CDR3 DNA reads TGTGCCAGCAGTTTCGGACAGAACACTGAAGCTTTCTTT.